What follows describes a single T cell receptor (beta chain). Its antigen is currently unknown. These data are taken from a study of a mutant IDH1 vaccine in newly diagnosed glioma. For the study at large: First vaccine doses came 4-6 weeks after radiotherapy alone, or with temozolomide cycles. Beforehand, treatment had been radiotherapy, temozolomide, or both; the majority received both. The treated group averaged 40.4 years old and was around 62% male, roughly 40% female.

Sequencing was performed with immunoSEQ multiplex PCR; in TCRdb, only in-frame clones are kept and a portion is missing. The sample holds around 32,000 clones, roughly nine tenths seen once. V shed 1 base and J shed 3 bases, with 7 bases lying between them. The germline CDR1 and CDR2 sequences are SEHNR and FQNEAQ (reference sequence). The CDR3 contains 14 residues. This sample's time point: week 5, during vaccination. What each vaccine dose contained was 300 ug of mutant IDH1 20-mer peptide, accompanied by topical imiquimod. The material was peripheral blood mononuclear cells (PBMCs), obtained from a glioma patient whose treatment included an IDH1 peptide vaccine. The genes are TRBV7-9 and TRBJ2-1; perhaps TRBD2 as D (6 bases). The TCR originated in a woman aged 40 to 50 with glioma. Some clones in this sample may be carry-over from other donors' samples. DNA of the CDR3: TGTGCCAGCAGCTTAGGGGGGGTCTACAATGAGCAGTTCTTC. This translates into CASSLGGVYNEQFF.